Below are 21 T cell receptor beta chains sequenced from a single sample in a study of OX40 agonist ivuxolimab in advanced cancers. Method: immunoSEQ multiplex PCR; TCRdb's copy keeps in-frame clones and lacks some. The top ten hold roughly 4.4% of the sample, which has roughly 62,000 clones, roughly 84% seen once. The sample in question was CD4+ or CD8+ T cells sorted from blood, obtained in a trial of the OX40 agonist ivuxolimab. The receptors come from an adult with an advanced solid tumor such as melanoma, head and neck, liver or kidney cancer.

The chain uses TRBV4-1 and TRBJ1-1, with D unclear. Germline V gene data show CDR1 as MGHRA and CDR2 as YSYEKL. This CDR3 is 15 amino acids long. V gave up 5 bases and J gave up 1 base, with 14 bases separating them. CDR3 nucleotide sequence: TGCGCCAGCAGCTACAGAGGGCCCGAGAACACTGAAGCTTTCTTT. Amino acid sequence: CASSYRGPENTEAFF.

The chain employs TRBV19 and TRBJ1-5; D remains unclear. The CDR3 extends over 15 amino acids. The germline gives CDR1 LNHDA, CDR2 SQIVND (reference sequence). V lost 1 base to trimming and J lost 6 bases, with 13 bases between them. The CDR3 sequence: CASSIGGSHPQPQHF. The CDR3 DNA reads as TGTGCCAGTAGTATAGGGGGTTCTCATCCTCAGCCCCAGCATTTT.

The chain combines TRBV2 with TRBJ2-1; D not resolved. CDR1 and CDR2 (germline): SNHLY, FYNNEI. The germline V and J ends were trimmed by 6 bases and 11 bases, with 14 bases remaining between them. The length of the CDR3 is 12 residues. Written as DNA, the CDR3 is TGTGCCAGCAGACCCCCCCCACCACAGCAGTTCTTC. Protein product: CASRPPPPQQFF.

The chain uses TRBV5-1 and TRBJ1-6, with D perhaps TRBD1 (5 bases). Germline CDR1 and CDR2: SGHRS and YFSETQ. V lost 0 bases and J lost 8, with 9 bases in between. The CDR3 is made up of 14 amino acids. Here the CDR3 reads CASSLEDSYSPLHF. CDR3 DNA: TGCGCCAGCAGCTTGGAAGACAGCTATTCACCCCTCCACTTT.

The rearrangement uses TRBV27 and TRBJ1-6, with a tentative D call TRBD1 (5 bases). With 6 bases removed from V and 7 bases from J, the gap between germline ends came to 10 bases. Germline V lookup: CDR1 MNHEY, CDR2 SMNVEV (reference sequence). This CDR3 contains 13 residues. The CDR3: CASRTAGNSPLHF. CDR3 nucleotide sequence: TGTGCCAGCAGGACAGCTGGAAATTCACCCCTCCACTTT.

This chain connects TRBV28 to TRBJ2-6; 8 bases agree with TRBD1. This CDR3 contains 17 residues. Looked up from germline, CDR1 is MDHEN and CDR2 is SYDVKM. V trimming: 3 bases; J trimming: 4 bases; junction bases outside the gene matches: 8. The CDR3 region is CASSFARGRGGANVLTF. The CDR3 coding sequence is TGTGCCAGCAGTTTCGCCAGGGGGCGGGGAGGGGCCAACGTCCTGACTTTC.

The rearrangement joins TRBV19 to TRBJ1-4; 8 nucleotides agree with TRBD1. This CDR3 has 13 residues. Germline CDR1 is LNHDA and CDR2 is SQIVND (reference sequence). Trimming cost V 11 bases and J 8 bases; bases outside gene matches: 10. CDR3 sequence (DNA): TGTGCCTCCGCGGACAGGGTCGGCGAAAAACTGTTTTTT. It is translated as CASADRVGEKLFF.

The chain is built from TRBV5-4 and TRBJ2-1, with 11 bases that match TRBD2. The ends lost 2 bases at V and 4 bases at J; junction bases unmatched: 5. CDR3 size: 16 residues. CDR1 and CDR2 from the germline V gene are SGHNT and YYREEE (reference sequence). This CDR3 is CASSFRSSGGYNEQFF. The CDR3 DNA is TGTGCCAGCAGCTTCAGGTCTAGCGGGGGGTACAATGAGCAGTTCTTC.

The table lists this clone with a few counts. J is TRBJ2-7 and V is TRBV4-1; 7 bases align to TRBD1. Trimming removed 5 bases from V and 0 bases from J; junction bases left unmatched: 7. From germline, CDR1 is MGHRA and CDR2 YSYEKL. The CDR3 extends over 15 amino acids. The CDR3 bases are TGCGCCAGCAGCTACCGGGACAGCCTCTCCTACGAGCAGTACTTC. It is translated as CASSYRDSLSYEQYF.

This clone is categorized as medium-sized. The gene calls are TRBV9 and TRBJ1-5, with TRBD1 matching over 8 bases. Germline-derived CDR1 and CDR2 are SGDLS and YYNGEE. CDR3 length: 15 amino acids. V lost 4 bases to trimming and J lost 3 bases; unmatched junction nucleotides: 6. CDR3 nucleotide sequence: TGTGCCAGCAGCCCGACAGGGGATAACAATCAGCCCCAGCATTTT. Translating it yields CASSPTGDNNQPQHF.

The chain employs TRBV28 and TRBJ2-3, with TRBD1 matching over 9 bases. This CDR3 has 15 residues. The junction had 7 bases not matched to a gene; V was cut back by 8 bases and J by 1 base. Germline V gene data show CDR1 as MDHEN and CDR2 as SYDVKM. The CDR3 sequence is CASGSTGGRTDTQYF. In DNA, the CDR3 is TGTGCCAGCGGTTCGACAGGGGGACGCACAGATACGCAGTATTTT.

V and J are TRBV29-1 and TRBJ2-3; TRBD2 aligns across 14 bases. Germline CDR1 reads SQVTM; CDR2 reads ANQGSEA. Trimming removed 3 bases from V and 6 bases from J; junction bases left unmatched: 5. The CDR3 extends over 15 amino acids. The CDR3 DNA sequence: TGCAGCGTTGAGGAGGGACTAGCGGGAGTGGATACGCAGTATTTT. Its protein is CSVEEGLAGVDTQYF.

The rearrangement uses TRBV5-4 and TRBJ2-3, with 14 bases lining up with TRBD2. Per germline, CDR1 SGHNT and CDR2 YYREEE (reference sequence). Trimming took 3 bases from V and 4 from J; bases not matched to a gene: 7. The CDR3 is 17 residues long. For the CDR3, the DNA is TGTGCCAGCAGCTCTCCGACTAGCGGGGGGGCGCCAGATACGCAGTATTTT. It specifies CASSSPTSGGAPDTQYF. Using reference TRBV5-4 and TRBJ2-3 for the parts outside the CDR3, the full variable domain is ETGVTQSPTHLIKTRGQQVTLRCSSQSGHNTVSWYQQALGQGPQFIFQYYREEENGRGNFPPRFSGLQFPNYSSELNVNALELDDSALYLCASSSPTSGGAPDTQYFGPGTRLTVL.

This clone occurred a few times. This sequence joins TRBV4-1 and TRBJ2-7; 10 positions agree with TRBD1. The CDR3 consists of 15 residues. Germline V gives CDR1 MGHRA, CDR2 YSYEKL. J gave up 7 bases and V 3 bases, and 9 bases lay outside the gene matches. DNA of the CDR3: TGCGCCAGCAGCCACCCGGGACAGGGGTTAAAGGAGCAGTACTTC. Translation gives CASSHPGQGLKEQYF.

The chain couples TRBV28 to TRBJ1-1; D unresolved. Germline V CDR1 and CDR2: MDHEN, SYDVKM. Trimming shortened V by 3 bases and J by 1 base, and 12 bases separated the two germline ends. CDR3 length equals 15 residues. The chain's CDR3 is CASSLGVSGNTEAFF. CDR3 bases: TGTGCCAGCAGTTTGGGCGTGAGCGGGAACACTGAAGCTTTCTTT.

The genes are TRBV11-2 and TRBJ1-1, with TRBD1 matching over 10 bases. Germline assignment: CDR1 SGHAT and CDR2 FQNNGV. The CDR3 sequence is 16 residues long. Germline trimming cut 5 bases from V and 4 bases from J; bases unmatched to any gene: 10. Here the CDR3 reads CASSVRGGQGRTEAFF. CDR3 in DNA: TGTGCCAGCAGCGTTAGAGGGGGACAGGGGCGCACTGAAGCTTTCTTT.

The genes are TRBV5-6 and TRBJ2-5, with 7 bases identical to TRBD2. This CDR3 comprises 16 residues. The ends lost 1 base at V and 2 bases at J; junction bases unmatched: 8. CDR1 is SGHDT and CDR2 is YYEEEE in the germline V gene. This CDR3 reads CASSLWRLAIQETQYF. CDR3 in DNA: TGTGCCAGCAGCTTGTGGCGACTAGCCATTCAAGAGACCCAGTACTTC.

This rearrangement joins TRBV5-6 to TRBJ2-5, with D perhaps matching TRBD2 (5 bases). The CDR3 has 15 amino acids. Germline V gives CDR1 SGHDT, CDR2 YYEEEE. V lost 5 bases, J lost 1 base, and 15 bases lay in between. CDR3 DNA sequence: TGTGCCAGCAGACCCCTCGGGGTTATCCAAGAGACCCAGTACTTC. Translated, it gives CASRPLGVIQETQYF. Complete variable domain (other parts from reference TRBV5-6 and TRBJ2-5): DAGVTQSPTHLIKTRGQQVTLRCSPKSGHDTVSWYQQALGQGPQFIFQYYEEEERQRGNFPDRFSGHQFPNYSSELNVNALLLGDSALYLCASRPLGVIQETQYFGPGTRLLVL.

The rearrangement links TRBV19 to TRBJ2-1; 7 nucleotides line up with TRBD1. V lost 2 bases and J lost 2; bases outside the gene matches: 3. Looked up from germline, CDR1 is LNHDA and CDR2 is SQIVND (reference sequence). The CDR3 is made up of 15 amino acids. The CDR3 loop is CASSIRGQTYNEQFF. CDR3 DNA sequence: TGTGCCAGTAGTATACGGGGACAGACCTACAATGAGCAGTTCTTC.

The V and J genes are TRBV28 and TRBJ1-1; the D is unclear. This CDR3 comprises 18 residues. CDR1 MDHEN and CDR2 SYDVKM come from the germline V gene. V shed 1 base and J shed 1 base, with 19 bases lying between them. The CDR3 sequence is CASSLYGPVWGENTEAFF. Here the CDR3 DNA reads TGTGCCAGCAGTTTATATGGCCCCGTCTGGGGAGAGAACACTGAAGCTTTCTTT.

This chain links TRBV2 with TRBJ1-3, with unresolved D. This CDR3 has 14 amino acids. Germline CDR1 and CDR2: SNHLY and FYNNEI. Trimming cost V 3 bases and J 0 bases, with 6 bases left between them. The CDR3 DNA follows: TGTGCCAGCAGTGAGTCGACCTCTGGAAACACCATATATTTT. This sequence encodes CASSESTSGNTIYF.